Listed here are 10 T cell receptor beta chains from one sample, sequenced in a study of cytomegalovirus exposure and HLA in healthy donors. The protocol was immunoSEQ multiplex PCR, while the TCRdb copy is restricted to in-frame clones and leaves out a portion. The sample has roughly 250,000 clones; around 87% are singletons. The source material was PBMCs. The source of these receptors is a man younger than 35 in good health and CMV-seronegative.

V usage is TRBV7-2 and J usage is TRBJ1-5, with unresolved D. CDR1 SGHTA and CDR2 FQGNSA come from the germline V gene. This CDR3 is built from 14 residues. V lost 2 bases and J 4 bases, leaving 9 bases between the germline ends. The CDR3 nucleotides are TGTGCCAGCAGCTTAAGGTCCGGGAATCAGCCCCAGCATTTT. Residues: CASSLRSGNQPQHF.

The V call is TRBV6-5, the J call TRBJ1-5, with D unresolved. V lost 6 bases to trimming and J lost 3 bases, with 12 bases between them. Germline V gene sequence: CDR1 MNHEY, CDR2 SVGAGI. CDR3 length: 14 amino acids. The CDR3 here is CASRGGRNNQPQHF. The DNA for the CDR3 is TGTGCCAGCAGAGGAGGGCGGAACAATCAGCCCCAGCATTTT.

The chain links TRBV7-3 to TRBJ1-6; D call uncertain. The V end was cut by 1 base, the J end by 2 bases, with 3 bases between. Germline-derived CDR1 and CDR2 are SGHTA and FQGTGA. The CDR3 sequence is 14 residues long. The CDR3: CASSLKPYNSPLHF. The CDR3 coding sequence is TGTGCCAGCAGCTTAAAGCCCTATAATTCACCCCTCCACTTT.

The V call is TRBV9, the J call TRBJ2-5; maybe TRBD1 (7 bases). There are 15 residues in the CDR3. Trimming left V 2 bases short and J 5 bases short, with 16 bases between. Germline V gene lookup returns CDR1 SGDLS and CDR2 YYNGEE. Written as DNA, the CDR3 is TGTGCCAGCAGCGTCGTGGAGGGGGCCGGTGAGACCCAGTACTTC. Protein sequence: CASSVVEGAGETQYF.

V usage is TRBV25-1 and J usage is TRBJ2-3; 10 bases match TRBD2. The V gene end was trimmed by 9 bases and the J gene end by 4 bases; junction bases not matched to a gene: 4. This CDR3 has 13 amino acids. From germline, CDR1 is MGHDK and CDR2 SYGVNS. The CDR3 nucleotides are TGTGCCAGTCTAGCGGGAGCCCCAGATACGCAGTATTTT. This gives the protein CASLAGAPDTQYF.

The chain combines TRBV19 with TRBJ1-1, with D hard to call. The CDR3 is made up of 15 amino acids. V lost 3 bases and J lost 0, with 11 bases in between. In germline, CDR1 is LNHDA, CDR2 SQIVND (reference sequence). CDR3 bases: TGTGCCAGTAGTATGTCGCACAGCATGAACACTGAAGCTTTCTTT. Residues: CASSMSHSMNTEAFF.

This clone appeared a few times. The CDR3 is CASSLRAGYTF. The CDR3 nucleotides are TGTGCCAGCAGCTTGAGGGCTGGCTACACCTTC. The chain has TRBV7-2 and TRBJ1-2, with no clear D. Germline CDR1 and CDR2: SGHTA and FQGNSA. The CDR3 consists of 11 residues. The V end lost 3 bases, the J end lost 7 bases, and 6 bases lay between the germline ends. The entire variable domain, with the rest obtained from reference TRBV7-2 and TRBJ1-2, is as follows: GAGVSQSPSNKVTEKGKDVELRCDPISGHTALYWYRQSLGQGLEFLIYFQGNSAPDKSGLPSDRFSAERTGGSVSTLTIQRTQQEDSAVYLCASSLRAGYTFGSGTRLTVV.

The chain combines TRBV28 with TRBJ2-5; D gene uncertain. CDR1 and CDR2 from the germline V gene are MDHEN and SYDVKM. With 2 bases removed from V and 4 bases from J, the gap between germline ends came to 11 bases. CDR3 size: 14 residues. The CDR3 is CASSLVTTRETQYF. In DNA form, the CDR3 reads TGTGCCAGCAGTTTAGTTACAACCCGAGAGACCCAGTACTTC.

The chain combines TRBV20-1 with TRBJ2-3, with D unresolved. Germline V gene data show CDR1 as DFQATT and CDR2 as SNEGSKA (reference sequence). Between the trimmed V and J ends, which lost 3 bases and 3 bases, there was a span of 4 bases. CDR3 length: 11 residues. The CDR3 nucleotides are TGCAGTGCTAGCCAGACAGATACGCAGTATTTT. Translation gives CSASQTDTQYF.

This chain links TRBV11-3 with TRBJ2-7; perhaps TRBD2 as D (6 bases). Trimming took 3 bases from V and 6 from J, leaving 9 bases between them. Germline CDR1 is SGHNT and CDR2 is YENEEA. The CDR3 totals 12 residues. CDR3 DNA sequence: TGTGCCAGCAGCTTCGAGGAGGGCGAGCAGTACTTC. Its protein is CASSFEEGEQYF.